The 30 T cell receptor beta chains presented below share a single source sample, sequenced in a study of shared clonotypes between healthy human individuals. Profiling relied on immunoSEQ multiplex PCR, and the TCRdb table lists in-frame clones only, not all of them. The sample has 450,000 to 700,000 clones; less than 97% are singletons. CD45RO-negative CD8 cells positively selected for CCR7 made up the naive population, which excluded terminally differentiated effector memory CD45RA+ cells. Sequencing was carried out using naive CD8+ T cells sorted from blood. The receptors shown here come from a woman between 25 and 40 years old in good health.

V and J are TRBV28 and TRBJ1-1; 8 bases map to TRBD1. V lost 4 bases to trimming and J lost 3 bases; unmatched junction nucleotides: 7. The length of the CDR3 is 15 residues. From germline, CDR1 is MDHEN and CDR2 SYDVKM. The CDR3 DNA follows: TGTGCCAGCAGTTCAACAACAGGGGGGCACACTGAAGCTTTCTTT. It encodes CASSSTTGGHTEAFF.

The V call is TRBV7-3, the J call TRBJ2-1; TRBD2 matches 7 bases. Germline CDR1 is SGHTA and CDR2 is FQGTGA. The CDR3 covers 14 residues. The ends lost 1 base at V and 9 bases at J; junction bases unmatched: 6. The CDR3 DNA reads as TGTGCCAGCAGCTTAAGCGGGAGTTCGGTTGAGCAGTTCTTC. Residues: CASSLSGSSVEQFF.

The chain uses TRBV19 and TRBJ1-5; D is perhaps TRBD1 (5 bases). This CDR3 is 16 amino acids long. Germline values: CDR1 LNHDA, CDR2 SQIVND (reference sequence). Trimming took off 6 bases at V and 5 bases at J, with 20 bases between the two ends. CDR3 loop: CASRNKGRHHHQPQHF. In DNA, the CDR3 is TGTGCCAGTAGAAATAAGGGGAGACACCATCATCAGCCCCAGCATTTT.

The chain employs TRBV10-2 and TRBJ2-1, with D unresolved. V dropped 3 bases and J dropped 0 bases, with 3 bases sitting between them. The length of the CDR3 is 13 residues. Germline V gives CDR1 WSHSY, CDR2 SAAADI. Here the CDR3 reads CASSEVSYNEQFF. The CDR3 nucleotides are TGCGCCAGCAGTGAAGTCTCCTACAATGAGCAGTTCTTC.

For this clone: The same CDR3 is also encoded by other DNA sequences in this sample. V and J are TRBV7-9 and TRBJ2-7; possible D gene TRBD2, 6 bases. V was trimmed by 1 base and J by 3 bases, leaving 7 bases between them. From germline, CDR1 is SEHNR and CDR2 FQNEAQ (reference sequence). The CDR3 extends over 13 amino acids. The CDR3: CASSLDGSYEQYF. The CDR3 coding sequence is TGTGCCAGCAGCTTAGACGGGAGCTACGAGCAGTACTTC.

J is TRBJ2-3 and V is TRBV27; 10 bases are a match to TRBD1. CDR1 is MNHEY, CDR2 SMNVEV, per germline (reference sequence). The CDR3 has 15 amino acids. With V trimmed by 2 bases and J by 7 bases, 6 bases remained unmatched. The CDR3 DNA is TGTGCCAGCAGTTTAAGGGTGACAGGGGGCAATACGCAGTATTTT. Translation gives CASSLRVTGGNTQYF.

The V gene is TRBV27, the J gene TRBJ1-2, with D unresolved. Germline CDR1 MNHEY, CDR2 SMNVEV (reference sequence). The CDR3 totals 15 residues. The V end was cut by 5 bases, the J end by 4 bases, with 17 bases between. CDR3 sequence reads: CASSPPGSTVYGYTF. CDR3 bases: TGTGCCAGCAGTCCCCCGGGCTCGACTGTCTATGGCTACACCTTC.

This clone was seen a single time. J is TRBJ1-2 and V is TRBV19; D perhaps matches TRBD1 (6 bases). The V and J ends lost 5 bases and 8 bases respectively, with 18 bases between them. The CDR3 length is 14 residues. Germline values: CDR1 LNHDA, CDR2 SQIVND (reference sequence). The CDR3 sequence: CASSAPDRFGGYTF. CDR3 coding DNA: TGTGCCAGTAGTGCCCCCGACAGGTTCGGCGGCTACACCTTC.

The V call is TRBV28, the J call TRBJ1-2, with D perhaps TRBD1 (5 bases). This CDR3 is 13 amino acids long. Deletions cut 6 bases from V and 3 bases from J, with 11 bases between. Germline V lookup: CDR1 MDHEN, CDR2 SYDVKM. The CDR3 nucleotides are TGTGCCAGCAGGATGGCGGGGGACTATGGCTACACCTTC. It codes for CASRMAGDYGYTF.

On this clone: In the same sample, other DNA sequences code for this CDR3. This chain uses TRBV5-4 with TRBJ2-7; the match to TRBD1 covers 7 bases. The CDR3 loop spans 12 amino acids. Germline V CDR1 and CDR2: SGHNT, YYREEE (reference sequence). Trimming removed 5 bases from V and 3 bases from J; junction bases left unmatched: 2. The CDR3 sequence: CASSSGGYEQYF. The CDR3 DNA follows: TGTGCCAGCAGTTCAGGGGGCTACGAGCAGTACTTC.

V gene TRBV2 combines with J gene TRBJ2-2, with TRBD1 matching over 8 bases. This CDR3 contains 15 residues. The junction had 8 bases not matched to a gene; V was cut back by 5 bases and J by 6 bases. Germline V CDR1 and CDR2: SNHLY, FYNNEI. Here the CDR3 DNA reads TGTGCCAGCAGTTCAGACAGGGGAATAGCCGGGGAGCTGTTTTTT. Translation: CASSSDRGIAGELFF.

J is TRBJ1-5 and V is TRBV15; 10 bases are shared with TRBD1. The CDR3 has 15 amino acids. Germline-derived CDR1 and CDR2 are LNHNV and YYDKDF (reference sequence). Trimming took 4 bases from V and 7 from J; bases not matched to a gene: 7. This chain's CDR3 is CATSTPDRGGQPQHF. The CDR3 DNA reads as TGTGCCACCAGCACCCCGGACAGGGGGGGCCAGCCCCAGCATTTT.

This clone was seen just once. The chain joins TRBV7-9 to TRBJ2-7; D perhaps matches TRBD1 (6 bases). CDR1 is SEHNR and CDR2 is FQNEAQ in the germline V gene (reference sequence). This CDR3 is built from 12 residues. With 5 bases removed from V and 6 bases from J, the gap between germline ends came to 11 bases. The DNA for the CDR3 is TGTGCCAGCAGCCGTACAGGGCTCGAGCAGTACTTC. Amino acids: CASSRTGLEQYF. Variable domain in full (rest from reference TRBV7-9 and TRBJ2-7): DTGVSQNPRHKITKRGQNVTFRCDPISEHNRLYWYRQTLGQGPEFLTYFQNEAQLEKSRLLSDRFSAERPKGSFSTLEIQRTEQGDSAMYLCASSRTGLEQYFGPGTRLTVT.

This rearrangement joins TRBV10-3 to TRBJ1-2, with 7 bases aligning to TRBD1. Germline values: CDR1 ENHRY, CDR2 SYGVKD. J was trimmed by 4 bases and V by 2 bases; bases with no gene match: 7. CDR3 length: 15 residues. CDR3 nucleotide sequence: TGTGCCATCAGTGAGAACTTACAGGGGTCCTATGGCTACACCTTC. Amino acid sequence: CAISENLQGSYGYTF.

This CDR3 reads CASSQHSSSYEQYF. CDR3 in DNA: TGCGCCAGCAGCCAACACAGTAGCTCCTACGAGCAGTACTTC. This chain uses TRBV4-1 with TRBJ2-7; no definite D call. The CDR3 consists of 14 residues. Germline values: CDR1 MGHRA, CDR2 YSYEKL. V was clipped by 2 bases and J by 0 bases, with 8 bases between them.

The rearrangement links TRBV5-1 to TRBJ2-7, with 8 bases that match TRBD2. Per germline, CDR1 SGHRS and CDR2 YFSETQ. With V trimmed by 4 bases and J by 0 bases, 6 bases remained unmatched. This CDR3 is built from 15 residues. The CDR3 DNA sequence: TGCGCCAGCAGCCAACTAGCGGAGTTCTCCTACGAGCAGTACTTC. Encoded protein: CASSQLAEFSYEQYF.

This clone has only one observation. The V gene is TRBV5-1, the J gene TRBJ1-1, with D perhaps matching TRBD1 (5 bases). The germline CDR1 and CDR2 sequences are SGHRS and YFSETQ. The germline V and J ends were trimmed by 2 bases and 0 bases, with 23 bases remaining between them. CDR3 length: 19 amino acids. In DNA form, the CDR3 reads TGCGCCAGCAGCTTAGGGTTCCAGGGCAGCTTCTATATGAACACTGAAGCTTTCTTT. Encoded protein: CASSLGFQGSFYMNTEAFF.

The chain uses TRBV2 and TRBJ2-5, with D possibly being TRBD2 (6 bases). The CDR3 totals 14 residues. Trimming left V 3 bases short and J 1 base short, with 9 bases between. Germline loops: CDR1 SNHLY, CDR2 FYNNEI. CDR3 region: CASSDIAAQETQYF. CDR3 nucleotides: TGTGCCAGCAGTGACATAGCGGCCCAAGAGACCCAGTACTTC. Together with reference TRBV2 and TRBJ2-5, the CDR3 gives the full variable domain: EPEVTQTPSHQVTQMGQEVILRCVPISNHLYFYWYRQILGQKVEFLVSFYNNEISEKSEIFDDQFSVERPDGSNFTLKIRSTKLEDSAMYFCASSDIAAQETQYFGPGTRLLVL.

V and J are TRBV29-1 and TRBJ2-2; 8 nucleotides agree with TRBD1. J gave up 7 bases and V 5 bases, and 6 bases lay outside the gene matches. CDR1 is SQVTM, CDR2 ANQGSEA, per germline. CDR3 length equals 13 residues. Here the CDR3 reads CSVWQGAGGELFF. The CDR3, as DNA: TGCAGCGTTTGGCAGGGGGCAGGCGGGGAGCTGTTTTTT.

The genes are TRBV6-7 and TRBJ2-1; a possible D gene is TRBD2 (6 bases). TRBV6-7 is known as an ORF, though its function is uncertain. V was shortened by 5 bases and J by 10 bases, with 27 bases between the two germline ends. The CDR3 is made up of 17 amino acids. CDR3 DNA: TGTGCCAGCAGTCATAGTGGAGGGCGGGATGGGAGTAGGGAGCAGTTCTTC. Translated: CASSHSGGRDGSREQFF.

The DNA of the CDR3 is TGTGCCAGCGCGTGGGACTCCTACAATGAGCAGTTCTTC. It codes for CASAWDSYNEQFF. This chain joins TRBV6-1 and TRBJ2-1; D is unclear. V was clipped by 8 bases and J by 0 bases, with 8 bases between them. The CDR3 length is 13 residues. Germline V gene lookup returns CDR1 MNHNS and CDR2 SASEGT.

This clone appeared once. The chain uses TRBV2 and TRBJ2-3, with 11 bases that match TRBD2. The CDR3 contains 18 residues. Germline V gene data show CDR1 as SNHLY and CDR2 as FYNNEI. The junction had 9 bases not matched to a gene; V was cut back by 3 bases and J by 1 base. The CDR3 coding sequence is TGTGCCAGCAGTGATATCGGGCTAGCGGGAGGTCGCACAGATACGCAGTATTTT. Translation gives CASSDIGLAGGRTDTQYF.

The V call is TRBV5-1, the J call TRBJ2-7; weak D call: TRBD1 (6 bases). Germline V gene data show CDR1 as SGHRS and CDR2 as YFSETQ. V lost 6 bases, J lost 1 base, and 11 bases lay in between. This CDR3 spans 13 amino acids. CDR3 region: CASKGEGSYEQYF. The CDR3 DNA sequence: TGCGCCAGCAAGGGGGAAGGGTCCTACGAGCAGTACTTC.

The chain employs TRBV7-3 and TRBJ1-6; 9 positions agree with TRBD1. There are 15 residues in the CDR3. Germline V gene lookup returns CDR1 SGHTA and CDR2 FQGTGA. V dropped 2 bases and J dropped 5; count of bases not matched to a gene: 1. The CDR3 region has the DNA TGTGCCAGCAGCTTAGGACAGGGGAATAATTCACCCCTCCACTTT. Translating it yields CASSLGQGNNSPLHF. The variable domain in full, completed from reference TRBV7-3 and TRBJ1-6, reads GAGVSQTPSNKVTEKGKYVELRCDPISGHTALYWYRQSLGQGPEFLIYFQGTGAADDSGLPNDRFFAVRPEGSVSTLKIQRTERGDSAVYLCASSLGQGNNSPLHFGNGTRLTVT.

Only one count was recorded for this clone. This chain joins TRBV4-1 and TRBJ2-2; D uncertain. CDR1 is MGHRA and CDR2 is YSYEKL in the germline V gene. The CDR3 has 12 amino acids. The V end was cut by 4 bases, the J end by 8 bases, with 8 bases between. In DNA, the CDR3 is TGCGCCAGCAGCCGACCCCCTGGGGAGCTGTTTTTT. It codes for CASSRPPGELFF.

The J gene is TRBJ2-7, the V gene TRBV6-1; D may correspond to TRBD1 or TRBD2 (6 bases each). The CDR3 loop spans 12 amino acids. Germline CDR1 is MNHNS and CDR2 is SASEGT. The V end was cut by 6 bases, the J end by 6 bases, with 12 bases between. In DNA, the CDR3 is TGTGCCAGCAGGGGCAAGGGGGGCGAGCAGTACTTC. Translated: CASRGKGGEQYF.

The chain employs TRBV4-1 and TRBJ2-7, with D maybe TRBD1 (6 bases). Germline V gene data show CDR1 as MGHRA and CDR2 as YSYEKL. Trimming took off 2 bases at V and 2 bases at J, with 10 bases between the two ends. The CDR3 spans 14 residues. DNA of the CDR3: TGCGCCAGCAGCCAAACAGGGCCGACCTACGAGCAGTACTTC. This encodes CASSQTGPTYEQYF.

The rearrangement joins TRBV11-2 to TRBJ1-1, with 10 bases that match TRBD1. With V trimmed by 4 bases and J by 4 bases, 9 bases remained unmatched. CDR1 and CDR2 (germline): SGHAT, FQNNGV. The CDR3 covers 16 residues. CDR3 DNA sequence: TGTGCCAGCAGCTCACCAGGGGACAGGGGTGGCACTGAAGCTTTCTTT. Translated, it gives CASSSPGDRGGTEAFF.

The CDR3 sequence is CASSLAENGIYNEQFF. Written as DNA, the CDR3 is TGTGCCAGCAGTTTAGCCGAAAACGGGATATACAATGAGCAGTTCTTC. This chain connects TRBV28 to TRBJ2-1; D might be TRBD2 (5 bases). This CDR3 comprises 16 residues. Germline CDR1 and CDR2: MDHEN and SYDVKM. V was shortened by 2 bases and J by 4 bases, with 15 bases between the two germline ends.

The chain links TRBV10-3 to TRBJ2-7; 7 nucleotides match TRBD1. The CDR3 sequence is 15 residues long. The germline V gene encodes CDR1 ENHRY and CDR2 SYGVKD. V lost 3 bases, J lost 2 bases, and 7 bases stayed unmatched. As DNA, the CDR3 is TGTGCCATCAGTGACCCGACAGGGTTTCCCTACGAGCAGTACTTC. This sequence encodes CAISDPTGFPYEQYF.